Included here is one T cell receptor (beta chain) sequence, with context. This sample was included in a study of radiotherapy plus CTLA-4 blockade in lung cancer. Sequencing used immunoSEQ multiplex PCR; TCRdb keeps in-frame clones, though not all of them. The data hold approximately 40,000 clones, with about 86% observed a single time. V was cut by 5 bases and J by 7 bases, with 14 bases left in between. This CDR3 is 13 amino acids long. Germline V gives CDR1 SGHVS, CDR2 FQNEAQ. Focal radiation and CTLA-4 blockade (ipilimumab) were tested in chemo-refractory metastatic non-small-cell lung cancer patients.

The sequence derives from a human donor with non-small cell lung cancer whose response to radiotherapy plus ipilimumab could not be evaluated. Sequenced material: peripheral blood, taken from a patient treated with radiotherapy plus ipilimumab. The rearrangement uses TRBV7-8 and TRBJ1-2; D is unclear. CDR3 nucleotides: TGTGCCAGCAGCCCTGCCCGGGAGAGTGGCTACACCTTC. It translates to CASSPARESGYTF. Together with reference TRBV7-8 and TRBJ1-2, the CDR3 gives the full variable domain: GAGVSQSPRYKVAKRGQDVALRCDPISGHVSLFWYQQALGQGPEFLTYFQNEAQLDKSGLPSDRFFAERPEGSVSTLKIQRTQQEDSAVYLCASSPARESGYTFGSGTRLTVV.